This T cell receptor (beta chain) was identified during a study of blood T cells in healthy people across ages. This clonotype has a handful of counts. Its target is unknown. Primers used in a second PCR of about 6 to 11 cycles were a sample-barcoded 5' primer and a J-beta primer mix. TCRdb analysed the 5' RACE reads with MiXCR anew, one entry per CDR3 protein. Of approximately 960,000 distinct CDR3 sequences in the sample, 29% were seen once. In germline, CDR1 is GTSNPN, CDR2 SVGIG (reference sequence). The CDR3 runs 13 residues. V dropped 3 bases and J dropped 1 base, with 9 bases sitting between them. Study-wide points: Long-lived donors exceeded aged donors in naive CD4+ cells and diversity. Those diversity estimates obtained from one million T cells were thought to be underestimates.

The same data also contributed to another study, on T cells of mothers and their children. That report notes: The TCR beta CDR3 read count exceeded 8 million for each mother and was 2.5 million to 3 million for each child. No clone of persistent microchimeric T cells was detected.

Sequences were obtained from blood. The chain joins TRBV30 to TRBJ2-5; no reliable D call. The source of this sequence is a woman aged 35 to 49 in good health. The DNA of the CDR3 is TGTGCCTGGAGAGGGTGGACCCAAGAGACCCAGTACTTC. It specifies CAWRGWTQETQYF.